This entry lists 20 T cell receptor beta chains sequenced from one sample in a study of monozygotic twins with inflammatory bowel disease. TCRdb re-called the 5' RACE reads, yielding one record per CDR3 amino acid sequence without DNA. Its listing shows about 160,000 distinct CDR3 sequences. The specimen sequenced was blood. These receptors were obtained from a human donor with ulcerative colitis or Crohn's disease, or a healthy co-twin of an affected twin (not recorded which).

This chain's CDR3 is CSASVGRNTEAFF. The gene calls are TRBV20-1 and TRBJ1-1. The CDR3 spans 13 residues. Germline CDR1 is DFQATT and CDR2 is SNEGSKA (reference sequence).

The V and J genes are TRBV5-1 and TRBJ2-1; TCRdb selects TRBD2, and the lack of DNA leaves this call unchecked. CDR3 size: 18 residues. Germline assignment: CDR1 SGHRS and CDR2 YFSETQ. This chain's CDR3 is CASSLFTGTSGGAGEQFF.

This chain's CDR3 is CASSLDGINGYTF. The chain joins TRBV7-9 to TRBJ1-2. Germline V gene data show CDR1 as SEHNR and CDR2 as FQNEAQ (reference sequence). The CDR3 consists of 13 residues.

The chain employs TRBV29-1 and TRBJ2-7; TCRdb calls TRBD1, which cannot be checked without DNA. CDR1 is SQVTM and CDR2 is ANQGSEA in the germline V gene. CDR3 size: 14 residues. The CDR3 spells CSATGGLKAYEQYF.

The chain carries TRBV5-6 and TRBJ2-1; TCRdb picks TRBD1, but there is no DNA to check that call. This CDR3 spans 15 amino acids. The germline gives CDR1 SGHDT, CDR2 YYEEEE. CDR3 in amino acids: CASSLETGVANEQFF.

CDR3: CASSPLWTGVYEQYF. This rearrangement joins TRBV27 to TRBJ2-7; checking the TCRdb D call of TRBD1 is not possible without DNA. The germline V gene has CDR1 MNHEY and CDR2 SMNVEV (reference sequence). This CDR3 contains 15 residues.

The chain employs TRBV7-8 and TRBJ1-2; TCRdb proposes TRBD1, but this gene call is untestable without DNA. The germline gives CDR1 SGHVS, CDR2 FQNEAQ. The CDR3 runs to 13 residues. The CDR3 protein is CASSPRGLDGYTF. The whole variable domain, remainder taken from reference TRBV7-8 and TRBJ1-2, is GAGVSQSPRYKVAKRGQDVALRCDPISGHVSLFWYQQALGQGPEFLTYFQNEAQLDKSGLPSDRFFAERPEGSVSTLKIQRTQQEDSAVYLCASSPRGLDGYTFGSGTRLTVV.

The chain uses TRBV20-1 and TRBJ2-1; as DNA is missing, the TRBD2 call by TCRdb cannot be tested. The CDR3 sequence is 14 residues long. CDR1 and CDR2 from the germline V gene are DFQATT and SNEGSKA (reference sequence). CDR3 residues: CSARTSGRVNEQFF.

The chain links TRBV5-4 to TRBJ2-1; TCRdb's D gene call, TRBD1, goes unchecked for lack of DNA. CDR1 is SGHNT, CDR2 YYREEE, per germline (reference sequence). The CDR3 contains 16 residues. CDR3 residues: CASSRGVEGAYNEQFF.

The CDR3 sequence: CASRSGTGYNYGYTF. The genes are TRBV3-1 and TRBJ1-2; TCRdb lists TRBD1, though no DNA is available to test this call. CDR1 and CDR2 (germline): LGHDT, YNNKEL (reference sequence). There are 15 residues in the CDR3.

The chain combines TRBV4-1 with TRBJ2-2; TCRdb gives TRBD1 as the D gene, but with no DNA this cannot be confirmed. The CDR3 is 16 amino acids. Germline V gene sequence: CDR1 MGHRA, CDR2 YSYEKL. CDR3 sequence: CASTQGTGENTGELFF.

The chain combines TRBV7-2 with TRBJ1-4; checking the TCRdb D call of TRBD1 is not possible without DNA. CDR3 length: 14 residues. Germline CDR1 is SGHTA and CDR2 is FQGNSA. This chain's CDR3 is CASSPGTGWEKLFF. The variable domain in full, with the rest retrieved from reference TRBV7-2 and TRBJ1-4, is GAGVSQSPSNKVTEKGKDVELRCDPISGHTALYWYRQSLGQGLEFLIYFQGNSAPDKSGLPSDRFSAERTGGSVSTLTIQRTQQEDSAVYLCASSPGTGWEKLFFGSGTQLSVL.

J is TRBJ2-2 and V is TRBV7-9; no DNA is available, so the TRBD1 call from TCRdb remains unchecked. Germline lookup yields CDR1 SEHNR and CDR2 FQNEAQ (reference sequence). CDR3 size: 15 residues. CDR3 in amino acids: CASTADRKNTGELFF.

The chain recombines TRBV12-3 or TRBV12-4 with TRBJ1-4. The CDR3 is 14 amino acids. The CDR3 spells CASSLARKNEKLFF.

The rearrangement uses TRBV12-3 or TRBV12-4 and TRBJ2-7; TCRdb lists TRBD1, though no DNA is available to test this call. CDR3 length: 13 residues. CDR3 region: CASSFGPGYEQYF.

The chain employs TRBV28 and TRBJ1-2; TCRdb picks TRBD1, but there is no DNA to check that call. CDR1 and CDR2 from the germline V gene are MDHEN and SYDVKM. The CDR3 is made up of 13 amino acids. This CDR3 reads CASSLLGNYGYTF.

The rearrangement uses TRBV11-2 and TRBJ2-2; there is no DNA to check the TCRdb D call of TRBD2. This CDR3 is built from 13 residues. Germline CDR1 SGHAT, CDR2 FQNNGV. This CDR3 reads CASSPRVVGELFF.

The V gene is TRBV27, the J gene TRBJ2-7; TCRdb returns TRBD1, unconfirmable since there is no DNA. CDR1 is MNHEY, CDR2 SMNVEV, per germline (reference sequence). The CDR3 extends over 12 amino acids. The CDR3 here is CASRPDSRKQYF.

CDR3: CTSSLSDSTDTQYF. The genes are TRBV5-1 and TRBJ2-3. Germline lookup yields CDR1 SGHRS and CDR2 YFSETQ. There are 14 residues in the CDR3.

The V call is TRBV27, the J call TRBJ2-7; TCRdb names TRBD1, which stays unverified in the absence of DNA. The V gene's germline CDR1 is MNHEY and CDR2 SMNVEV (reference sequence). The CDR3 sequence is 13 residues long. This CDR3 is CASSPIGAGEQYF.